This entry concerns a single TCR beta chain. The germline gives CDR1 SGHAT, CDR2 FQNNGV. Trimming took 2 bases from V and 8 from J; bases not matched to a gene: 4. This CDR3 has 15 amino acids. The sample belongs to a study of blood T cell repertoires in COVID-19. Looking at the study overall: There were acute and convalescent COVID-19 samples, and they came from the United States, Italy and Spain.

The repertoire was sequenced with immunoSEQ multiplex PCR; TCRdb's copy has only in-frame clones and lacks some. The sample has 50,000 to 60,000 clones, about 88% seen once. The V gene is TRBV11-2, the J gene TRBJ2-1; 12 bases fit TRBD2. The material sequenced was peripheral blood. The clonotype originates from a man aged 60 to 69 with acute or convalescent COVID-19. The CDR3 DNA reads as TGTGCCAGCAGCTTACTAGCGGGGGGGCATTATGAGCAGTTCTTC. It yields the protein CASSLLAGGHYEQFF.